Sequencing of this TCR beta chain was carried out in a study of shared T cell receptors in the human thymus. The CDR3 sequence is 19 residues long. The trim removed 0 bases at V and 0 bases at J, leaving 11 bases unmatched. In germline, CDR1 is SGHAT, CDR2 FQNNGV. Assay used: immunoSEQ multiplex PCR; TCRdb lists only in-frame clones, some missing. The data contain 540,000 or so clones, 75% to 80% of them singletons. These records were also assigned to another study, of human thymus T cells. From that study: The donor group consisted of healthy Finnish infants who were having corrective surgery for congenital heart defects. Corrective cardiac operations yielded the resected thymus tissue. Use of V and J genes seemed skewed within the thymic and blood repertoires.

This chain links TRBV11-2 with TRBJ2-3; 8 nucleotides match TRBD1. Material: thymocytes. This receptor was obtained from a boy younger than two with a congenital heart defect. The CDR3 DNA reads TGTGCCAGCAGCTTAGATCCCCCCCGGCAGGGGGCAAGCACAGATACGCAGTATTTT. Translated: CASSLDPPRQGASTDTQYF.